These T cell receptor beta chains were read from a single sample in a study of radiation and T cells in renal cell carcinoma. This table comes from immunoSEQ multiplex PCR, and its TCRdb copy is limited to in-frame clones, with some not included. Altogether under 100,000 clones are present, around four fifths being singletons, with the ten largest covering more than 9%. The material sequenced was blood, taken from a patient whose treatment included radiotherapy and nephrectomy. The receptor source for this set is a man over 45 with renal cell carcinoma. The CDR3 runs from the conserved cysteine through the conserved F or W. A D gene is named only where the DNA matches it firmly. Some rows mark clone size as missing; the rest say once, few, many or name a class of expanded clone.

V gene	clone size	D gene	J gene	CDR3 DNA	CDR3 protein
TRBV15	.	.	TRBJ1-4	TGTGCCACCAGCAGCCAGGGGACAACTAATGAAAAACTGTTTTTT	CATSSQGTTNEKLFF
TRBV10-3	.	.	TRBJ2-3	TGTGCCATCAGTGAGTCCCCCGGGACTCGTAGCACAGATACGCAGTATTTT	CAISESPGTRSTDTQYF
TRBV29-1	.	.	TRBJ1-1	TGCAGCGCGGGACGGTTGAACACTGAAGCTTTCTTT	CSAGRLNTEAFF
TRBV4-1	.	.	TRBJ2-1	TGCGCCAGCAGCCTCGCCCCCCGGGCTGAGCAGTTCTTC	CASSLAPRAEQFF
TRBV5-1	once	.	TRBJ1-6	TGCGCCAGCCGGGACACCTTACATTCACCCCTCCACTTT	CASRDTLHSPLHF
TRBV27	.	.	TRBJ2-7	TGTGCCAGCAGTACCGGGAGCCCCTACGAGCAGTACTTC	CASSTGSPYEQYF
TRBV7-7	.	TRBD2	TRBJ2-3	TGTGCTAGCAGCTTAGTTGAGCGGGAGGGGGTGAAGGGTGGCACAGATACGCAGTATTTT	CASSLVEREGVKGGTDTQYF
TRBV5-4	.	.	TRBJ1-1	TGTGCCAGCAGCTTGGCGGACACTGAAGCTTTCTTT	CASSLADTEAFF
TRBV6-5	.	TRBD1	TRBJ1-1	TGTGCCAGCAGTCGAACTCAGGGGGTCGGTACTGAAGCTTTCTTT	CASSRTQGVGTEAFF
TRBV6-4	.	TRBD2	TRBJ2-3	TGTGCCAGCAGTAAGACTAGCGGGGGCGTAGATACGCAGTATTTT	CASSKTSGGVDTQYF
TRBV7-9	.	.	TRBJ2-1	TGTGCCAGCAGCTTACGTGACAATGAGCAGTTCTTC	CASSLRDNEQFF
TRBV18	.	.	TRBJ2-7	TGTGCCAGCTCACCAAAGACTTCCTACGAGCAGTACTTC	CASSPKTSYEQYF
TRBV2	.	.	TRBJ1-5	TGTGCCAGCAGGGGGTGGACAGCCGGGGGAGGCAATCAGCCCCAGCATTTT	CASRGWTAGGGNQPQHF
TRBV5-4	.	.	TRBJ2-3	TGTGCCAGCAGCTTGCAGGCCCCGGGGAACGCAGATACGCAGTATTTT	CASSLQAPGNADTQYF
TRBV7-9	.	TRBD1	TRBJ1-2	TGTGCCAGCAGGGGGACAGGTGCTAACTATGGCTACACCTTC	CASRGTGANYGYTF
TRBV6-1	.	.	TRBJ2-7	TGTGCCAGCAGTGAAGTGGAGTTCTACGAGCAGTACTTC	CASSEVEFYEQYF
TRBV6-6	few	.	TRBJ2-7	TGTGCCAGCAGGCTAGCCGGGTGGACGTACTTC	CASRLAGWTYF
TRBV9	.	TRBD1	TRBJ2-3	TGTGCCAGCAGCGTAGGGGACAGGGGGGATACGCAGTATTTT	CASSVGDRGDTQYF
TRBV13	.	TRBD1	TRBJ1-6	TGTGCCAGCAGCTCTATCCGGGACAGATTTTATAATTCACCCCTCCACTTT	CASSSIRDRFYNSPLHF
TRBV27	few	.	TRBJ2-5	TGTGCCAGCAGACAGTTCAACCAAGAGACCCAGTACTTC	CASRQFNQETQYF
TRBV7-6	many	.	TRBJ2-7	TGTGCCAGCAGTCCGCCGGGGGCCTCCTTCTACGAGCAGTACTTC	CASSPPGASFYEQYF
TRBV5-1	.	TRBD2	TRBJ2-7	TGCGCCAGCAGTCCTAGCGGAGTTTACGAGCAGTACTTC	CASSPSGVYEQYF
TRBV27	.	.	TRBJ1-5	TGTGCCAGCGGAGCAGCTTATAGCAATCAGCCCCAGCATTTT	CASGAAYSNQPQHF
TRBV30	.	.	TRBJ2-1	TGTGCCTGGACGGGTCGAAACAATGAGCAGTTCTTC	CAWTGRNNEQFF
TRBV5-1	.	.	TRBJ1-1	TGCGCCAGCAGCTTGATTTTTGGGCAGACACAGCAGGTCAAATCAAACACTGAAGCTTTCTTT	CASSLIFGQTQQVKSNTEAFF
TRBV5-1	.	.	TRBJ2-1	TGCGCCAGCAGCTTGGGTGAGGGGGGCAATGAGCAGTTCTTC	CASSLGEGGNEQFF
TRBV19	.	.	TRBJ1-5	TGTGCCACCAGTAAAATCAATCAGCCCCAGCATTTT	CATSKINQPQHF
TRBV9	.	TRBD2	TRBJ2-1	TGTGCCAGCAGCCCCCGACTAGCGGGATATAACAATGAGCAGTTCTTC	CASSPRLAGYNNEQFF
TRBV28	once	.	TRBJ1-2	TGTGCCAGCAGTTTAACAGGTCTTCACACCTTC	CASSLTGLHTF
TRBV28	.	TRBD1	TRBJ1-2	TGTGCCAGCAGTACGACCTCAGGACAGGGGGCATATGGCTACACCTTC	CASSTTSGQGAYGYTF
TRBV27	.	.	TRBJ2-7	TGTGCCAGCAGTTTTGCGTGGCGGGACCCTACGCAGCAGTACTTC	CASSFAWRDPTQQYF